A selection of T cell receptor beta chains follows, all from one sample in a study of identical twins. TCRdb re-called the 5' RACE reads with MiXCR, one entry per CDR3 protein. The sample holds around 470,000 distinct CDR3 sequences, 12% to 15% seen once. These same records also appear under a second study, on yellow fever vaccine responses in identical twins.

Sequenced input: CD4+ T cells sorted from blood. Source of these receptors: a woman younger than 35 in good health. CDR3s include the opening cysteine and the closing phenylalanine or tryptophan. Each record gives: V gene, clone size, D gene, CDR3 length, J gene, CDR3 protein, CDR3 DNA. A D gene is named only where the DNA matches it firmly. Some rows mark clone size as missing; the rest say once, few, many or name a class of expanded clone.

V: TRBV7-2; size: .; D: .; length: 16; J: TRBJ1-2; CDR3: CASSLRTGTLGYGYTF; DNA: TGTGCCAGCAGCCTACGCACCGGGACCCTGGGCTATGGCTACACCTTC
V: TRBV7-9; size: few; D: .; length: 12; J: TRBJ1-1; CDR3: CASSLLATEAFF; DNA: TGTGCCAGCAGCTTACTGGCTACTGAAGCTTTCTTT
V: TRBV20-1; size: .; D: .; length: 11; J: TRBJ2-3; CDR3: CSARSPSTQYF; DNA: TGCAGTGCTAGAAGTCCGTCTACGCAGTATTTT
V: TRBV21-1; size: .; D: .; length: 17; J: TRBJ2-7; CDR3: CASSIVTAGTGPYEQYF; DNA: TGTGCCAGCAGCATCGTAACGGCCGGGACAGGGCCCTACGAGCAGTACTTC
V: TRBV9; size: few; D: TRBD2; length: 16; J: TRBJ2-3; CDR3: CASRQLAGSSTDTQYF; DNA: TGTGCCAGCCGCCAACTAGCGGGGTCTAGCACAGATACGCAGTATTTT
V: TRBV6-5; size: few; D: .; length: 16; J: TRBJ2-7; CDR3: CASSWGLHSPTYEQYF; DNA: TGTGCCAGCAGTTGGGGCTTGCACAGTCCTACCTACGAGCAGTACTTC
V: TRBV21-1; size: .; D: .; length: 15; J: TRBJ2-7; CDR3: CASSKGGTASYEQYF; DNA: TGTGCCAGCAGCAAAGGGGGGACAGCCTCCTACGAGCAGTACTTC
V: TRBV6-1; size: .; D: .; length: 13; J: TRBJ2-3; CDR3: CASSETPTDTQYF; DNA: TGTGCCAGCAGTGAAACACCCACAGATACGCAGTATTTT
V: TRBV7-2; size: few; D: .; length: 16; J: TRBJ1-2; CDR3: CASSLAGSSRNYGYTF; DNA: TGTGCCAGCAGCTTAGCGGGCAGCTCCCGGAACTATGGCTACACCTTC
V: TRBV4-1; size: few; D: .; length: 14; J: TRBJ2-3; CDR3: CASSQAGWADTQYF; DNA: TGCGCCAGCAGCCAGGCTGGATGGGCAGATACGCAGTATTTT
V: TRBV11-3; size: .; D: .; length: 14; J: TRBJ1-1; CDR3: CASSLLGGSTEAFF; DNA: TGTGCCAGCAGCTTATTAGGTGGGTCAACTGAAGCTTTCTTT
V: TRBV5-1; size: few; D: .; length: 16; J: TRBJ2-6; CDR3: CASSLTGFSGANVLTF; DNA: TGCGCCAGCAGCCTAACAGGGTTCTCTGGGGCCAACGTCCTGACTTTC
V: TRBV7-2; size: .; D: TRBD2; length: 15; J: TRBJ2-1; CDR3: CASSLVGSGGNEQFF; DNA: TGTGCCAGCAGCTTAGTGGGGTCGGGGGGTAATGAGCAGTTCTTC
V: TRBV12-3/TRBV12-4; size: few; D: .; length: 12; J: TRBJ2-1; CDR3: CASSSPGNGPFF; DNA: TGTGCCAGCAGTTCGCCAGGGAATGGTCCGTTCTTC
V: TRBV4-2; size: few; D: .; length: 16; J: TRBJ1-5; CDR3: CASSQGTGKSNQPQHF; DNA: TGTGCCAGCAGCCAGGGTACAGGGAAAAGCAATCAGCCCCAGCATTTT